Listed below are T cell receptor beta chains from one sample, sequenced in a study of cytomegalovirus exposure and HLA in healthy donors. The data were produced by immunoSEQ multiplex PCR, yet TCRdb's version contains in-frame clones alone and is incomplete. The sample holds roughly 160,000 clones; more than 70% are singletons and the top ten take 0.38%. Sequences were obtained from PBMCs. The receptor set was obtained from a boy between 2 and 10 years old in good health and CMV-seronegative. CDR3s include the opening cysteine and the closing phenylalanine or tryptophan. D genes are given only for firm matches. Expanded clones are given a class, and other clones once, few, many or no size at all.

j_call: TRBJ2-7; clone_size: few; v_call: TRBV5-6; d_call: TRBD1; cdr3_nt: TGTGCCAGCAGCCCCGGGACAGGGGGACATGGCGAGCAGTACTTC; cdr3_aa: CASSPGTGGHGEQYF
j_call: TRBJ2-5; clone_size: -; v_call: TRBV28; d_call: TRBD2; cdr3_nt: TGTGCCAGCAGTCCCCTGGGCGGGAGGGCCTCGGAGACCCAGTACTTC; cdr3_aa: CASSPLGGRASETQYF
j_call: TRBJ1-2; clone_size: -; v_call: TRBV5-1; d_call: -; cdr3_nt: TGCGCCAGCAGCTTGGTGTCTGCGGGGGGCAACTATGGCTACACCTTC; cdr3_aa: CASSLVSAGGNYGYTF
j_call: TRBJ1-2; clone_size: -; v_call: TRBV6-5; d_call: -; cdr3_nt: TGTGCCAGCAGTTACTCGGAGGGAGAGTACTATGGCTACACCTTC; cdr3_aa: CASSYSEGEYYGYTF
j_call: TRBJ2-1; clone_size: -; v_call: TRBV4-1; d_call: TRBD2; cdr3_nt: TGCGCCAGCAGCCCTAGCGGGAGAATGTACAATGAGCAGTTCTTC; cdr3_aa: CASSPSGRMYNEQFF
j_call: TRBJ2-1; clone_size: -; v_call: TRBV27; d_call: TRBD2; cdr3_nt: TGTGCCAGCAGTTCGATCAGCGGGAGGCCTCCCTACAATGAGCAGTTCTTC; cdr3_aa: CASSSISGRPPYNEQFF
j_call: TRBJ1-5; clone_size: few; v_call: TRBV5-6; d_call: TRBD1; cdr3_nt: TGTGCCAGCAGCTCTCAAACGGGACAGGGGATGAATCAGCCCCAGCATTTT; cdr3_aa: CASSSQTGQGMNQPQHF
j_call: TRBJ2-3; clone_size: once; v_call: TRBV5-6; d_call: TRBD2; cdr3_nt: TGTGCCAGCAGCATCAGGACTAGCGGAAGCACAGATACGCAGTATTTT; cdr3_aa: CASSIRTSGSTDTQYF
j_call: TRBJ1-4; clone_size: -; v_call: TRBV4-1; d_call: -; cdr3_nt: TGCGCCAGCAGCCAACTACGGGGGTTCGGGGCAACTAATGAAAAACTGTTTTTT; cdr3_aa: CASSQLRGFGATNEKLFF
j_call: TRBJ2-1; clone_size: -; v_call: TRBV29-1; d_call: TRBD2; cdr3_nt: TGCAGCGTTGAAGCGGCTAGCGGGACCCTTAAACGATCCTACAATGAGCAGTTCTTC; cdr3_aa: CSVEAASGTLKRSYNEQFF
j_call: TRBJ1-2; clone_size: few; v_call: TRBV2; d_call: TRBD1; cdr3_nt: TGTGCCAGCAGAAAAACAGGGGGGGACTATGGCTACACCTTC; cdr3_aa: CASRKTGGDYGYTF
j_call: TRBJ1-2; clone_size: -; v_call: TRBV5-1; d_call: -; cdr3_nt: TGCGCCAGCAGCATGATTGACGGGAGGGAGGGCTATGGCTACACCTTC; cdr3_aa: CASSMIDGREGYGYTF
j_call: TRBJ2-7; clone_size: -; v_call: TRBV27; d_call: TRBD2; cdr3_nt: TGTGCCAGCAGTTTAGGCGGGAGGGCCTTTAACGAGCAGTACTTC; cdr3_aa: CASSLGGRAFNEQYF
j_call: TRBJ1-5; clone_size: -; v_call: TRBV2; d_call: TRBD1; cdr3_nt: TGTGCCAGCAGTCCTGACCGGGACAGAGGTCAGCCCCAGCATTTT; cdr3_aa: CASSPDRDRGQPQHF
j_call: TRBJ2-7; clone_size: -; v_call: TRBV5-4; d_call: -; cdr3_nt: TGTGCCAGCAGCTTCGATAGCCGCTCCTACGAGCAGTACTTC; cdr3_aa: CASSFDSRSYEQYF
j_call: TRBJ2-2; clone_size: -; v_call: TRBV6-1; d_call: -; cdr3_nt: TGTGCCAGCAGGTACAAGAACACCGGGGAGCTGTTTTTT; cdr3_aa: CASRYKNTGELFF
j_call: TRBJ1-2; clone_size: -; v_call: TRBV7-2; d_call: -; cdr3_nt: TGTGCCAGCAGCTTATTCCAGGGGCAAGGCTACACCTTC; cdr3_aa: CASSLFQGQGYTF
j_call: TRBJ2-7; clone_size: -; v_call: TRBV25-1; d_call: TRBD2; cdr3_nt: TGTGCCAGGTGTGGACTAGCGGGAGTTAGCCCCTACGAGCAGTACTTC; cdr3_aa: CARCGLAGVSPYEQYF
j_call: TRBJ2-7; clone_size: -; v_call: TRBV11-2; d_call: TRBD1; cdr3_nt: TGTGCCAGCAGCACAACCGGGACAGGGGCCGAGCAGTACTTC; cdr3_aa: CASSTTGTGAEQYF
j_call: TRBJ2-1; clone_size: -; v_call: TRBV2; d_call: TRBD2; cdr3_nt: TGTGCCAGCAGCTTCCTAGCGGGGGCAGACAATGAGCAGTTCTTC; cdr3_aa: CASSFLAGADNEQFF